This T cell receptor (beta chain) was identified during a study of T cells after yellow fever vaccination (dated 2019 in TCRdb). Context from the whole study: The SMART-Seq v4 Ultra Low Input RNA kit was used to prepare libraries from fractions with low cell numbers. To track T-cell clones before and after primary and booster YFV17D yellow fever vaccination, bulk TCR alpha and beta repertoires were sequenced longitudinally. Two healthy male donors, one aged 18 to 30 and one aged 30 to 40 years, made up the cohort. Blood was drawn at multiple timepoints before and after primary and secondary immunization, with bulk PBMC replicates and cell subsets isolated.

The treatment or condition label on this specimen signifies: live attenuated yellow fever vaccine strain. At each blood-draw timepoint, two biological replicates of bulk PBMCs were collected. A standard Ficoll-Paque protocol was used to isolate PBMCs from peripheral blood. TriZol was used to extract RNA from bulk PBMCs, from CD4 and CD8 fractions, and from dextramer-positive and dextramer-negative fractions. Comment on this clonotype: What this receptor recognizes is not known. Base qualities are not recorded, but no much larger clone differs from it by a single base.

The CDR1 and CDR2 encoded by the germline V gene (reference sequence) are DFQATT and SNEGSKA. The CDR3 contains 14 residues, cysteine and phenylalanine counted. The retained sequence is limited to the CDR3, 42 bases, with the frame set at the first base. V and J are truncated by 1 base and 4 bases respectively, leaving an intervening sequence of 8 bases. The paper's findings and limits, for the study overall: Most clones expanded after primary vaccination (96% of CD4 and 88% of CD8) were re-detected after the booster, suggesting that broad memory maintenance occurred. Computational filtering was needed because FACS-sorted repertoires could contain abundant contaminating clonotypes from the bulk population. A small share of clonotypes was detected in both CD4 and CD8 compartments, with the overlap likely arising from convergent recombination. Only a couple of donors were included in the study, so the extent to which the findings can be generalized is limited. Compared with the primary T-cell response, the secondary T-cell response was faster but weaker, reaching its peak on day 5 rather than on day 15.

TCR cDNA was made using 5'RACE template switching, a step that added a universal primer site and unique molecular identifiers. Priming of cDNA synthesis was performed from both the TCR alpha and TCR beta constant segments. Two PCR steps were used to amplify libraries, with sample barcodes and sequencing adapters being added in the second step. Sequencing of libraries was done on Illumina HiSeq 2500 (2x100 bp) or NovaSeq (2x150 bp). The source study handled its data this way. Demultiplexing of reads and collapsing into UMI consensus sequences were performed with MIGEC, and V(D)J alignment was carried out with MiXCR. Vaccine-responding clonotypes were identified with edgeR using replicate PBMC samples, with FDR below 0.01 and a log2 fold change above 5 up to day 15 being required. Bulk clonotypes were assigned CD4 or CD8 identity according to which sequenced CD4 or CD8 repertoire held them at higher abundance. The public reads were reprocessed in TCRdb via fastp at Q25 and MiXCR, keeping in-frame beta chains. All rows with the same CDR3 protein become a single entry with the most common DNA and genes. The V and J calls come from TCRdb's annotation, not from the publication. The sample profile shows hundreds of thousands of distinct CDR3 sequences; less than 15% of them were found once. The biggest ten clones account for more than 13% of the sample.

The TCR originated in a man aged 25 to 40 who received the YFV17D yellow fever vaccine. Sample: PBMCs, taken on the day of the yellow fever booster vaccination. The rearrangement joined TRBV20-1 to TRBJ1-6; possibly the D gene is TRBD1, per 5 matching bases. The DNA reads TGCAGTGCTAGAGCGGGGCAGTATAATTCACCCCTCCACTTT. It specifies CSARAGQYNSPLHF.